This T cell receptor (beta chain) came from a study of blood T cell repertoires in COVID-19. Looking at the study overall: Both acute and convalescent COVID-19 samples were obtained from the United States, Italy and Spain.

How the authors handled the data: By means of reference gene primer amplification, nucleated cell counts were estimated. Sequencing was performed with immunoSEQ multiplex PCR; in TCRdb, only in-frame clones are kept and a portion is missing. That table is the source of V, J and clone size, and D and trimming were worked out from the DNA. The table shows roughly 90,000 clones, with approximately 86% occurring only once. This CDR3 is built from 15 residues. Per germline, CDR1 SQVTM and CDR2 ANQGSEA. Trimming left V 2 bases short and J 2 bases short, with 12 bases between. The sequence derives from a human donor in a cohort sampled during active COVID-19. This chain connects TRBV29-1 to TRBJ2-2; no definite D call. The sequenced material came from peripheral blood. The CDR3: CSVELSSSNTGELFF. For the CDR3, the DNA is TGCAGCGTTGAACTGTCCAGTTCCAACACCGGGGAGCTGTTTTTT.